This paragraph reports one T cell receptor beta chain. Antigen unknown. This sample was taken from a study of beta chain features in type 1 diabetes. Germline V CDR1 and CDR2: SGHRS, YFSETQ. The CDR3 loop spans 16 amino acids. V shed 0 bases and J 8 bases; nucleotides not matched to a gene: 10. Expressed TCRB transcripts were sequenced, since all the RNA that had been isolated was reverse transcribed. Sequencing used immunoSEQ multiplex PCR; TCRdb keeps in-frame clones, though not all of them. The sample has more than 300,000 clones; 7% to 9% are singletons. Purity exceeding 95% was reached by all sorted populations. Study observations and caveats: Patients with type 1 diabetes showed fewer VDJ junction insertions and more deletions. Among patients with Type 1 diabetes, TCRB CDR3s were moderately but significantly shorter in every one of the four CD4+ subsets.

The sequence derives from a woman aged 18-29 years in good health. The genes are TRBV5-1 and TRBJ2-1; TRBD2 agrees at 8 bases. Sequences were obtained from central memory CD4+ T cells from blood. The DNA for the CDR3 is TGCGCCAGCAGCTTGGCCCGTCTAGCGGGCCATTATGAGCAGTTCTTC. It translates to CASSLARLAGHYEQFF.